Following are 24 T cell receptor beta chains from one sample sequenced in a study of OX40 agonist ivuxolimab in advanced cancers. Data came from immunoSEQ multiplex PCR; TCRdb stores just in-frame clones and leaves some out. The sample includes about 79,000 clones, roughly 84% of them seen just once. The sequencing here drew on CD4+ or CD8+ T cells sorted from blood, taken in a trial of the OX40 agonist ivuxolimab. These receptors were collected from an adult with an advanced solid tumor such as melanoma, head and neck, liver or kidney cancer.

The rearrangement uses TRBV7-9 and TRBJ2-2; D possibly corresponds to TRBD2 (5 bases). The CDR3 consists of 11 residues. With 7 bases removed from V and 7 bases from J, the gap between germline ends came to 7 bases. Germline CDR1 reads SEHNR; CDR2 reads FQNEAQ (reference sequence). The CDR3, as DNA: TGTGCCAGCAACCGGGACGGGGAGCTGTTTTTT. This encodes CASNRDGELFF.

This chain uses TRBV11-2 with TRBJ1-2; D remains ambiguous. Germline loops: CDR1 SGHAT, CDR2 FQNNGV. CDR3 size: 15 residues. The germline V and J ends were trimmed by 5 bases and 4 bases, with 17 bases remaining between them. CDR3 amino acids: CASSRLAGRPYGYTF. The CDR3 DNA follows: TGTGCCAGCAGCCGGTTGGCAGGAAGACCCTATGGCTACACCTTC.

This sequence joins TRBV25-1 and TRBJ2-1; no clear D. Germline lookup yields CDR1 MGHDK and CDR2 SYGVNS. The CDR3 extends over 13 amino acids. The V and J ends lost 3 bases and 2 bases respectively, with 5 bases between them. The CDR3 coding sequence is TGTGCCAGCAGTGACTATACCTACAATGAGCAGTTCTTC. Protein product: CASSDYTYNEQFF.

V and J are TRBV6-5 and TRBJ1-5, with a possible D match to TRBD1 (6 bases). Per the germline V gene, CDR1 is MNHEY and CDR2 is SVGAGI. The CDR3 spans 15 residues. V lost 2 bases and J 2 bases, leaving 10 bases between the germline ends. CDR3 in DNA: TGTGCCAGCAGTTACACAGGGAGCCGCAATCAGCCCCAGCATTTT. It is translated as CASSYTGSRNQPQHF.

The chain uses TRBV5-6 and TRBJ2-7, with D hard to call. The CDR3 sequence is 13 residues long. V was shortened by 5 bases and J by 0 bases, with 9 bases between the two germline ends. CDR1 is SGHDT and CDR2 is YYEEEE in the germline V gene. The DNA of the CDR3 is TGTGCCAGCAGGCCTCGGTACTCCTACGAGCAGTACTTC. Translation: CASRPRYSYEQYF.

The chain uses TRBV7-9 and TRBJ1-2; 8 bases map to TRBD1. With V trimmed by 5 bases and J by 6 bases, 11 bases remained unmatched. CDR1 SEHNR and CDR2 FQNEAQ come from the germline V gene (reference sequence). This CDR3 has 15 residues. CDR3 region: CASSPRTGRLDGYTF. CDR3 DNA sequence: TGTGCCAGCAGCCCTCGGACAGGGCGCCTTGATGGCTACACCTTC.

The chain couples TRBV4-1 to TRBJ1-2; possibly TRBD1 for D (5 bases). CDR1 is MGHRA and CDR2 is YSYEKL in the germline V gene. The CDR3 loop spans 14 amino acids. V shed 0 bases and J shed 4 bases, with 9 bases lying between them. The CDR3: CASSQDPTVYGYTF. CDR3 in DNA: TGCGCCAGCAGCCAAGATCCGACAGTCTATGGCTACACCTTC.

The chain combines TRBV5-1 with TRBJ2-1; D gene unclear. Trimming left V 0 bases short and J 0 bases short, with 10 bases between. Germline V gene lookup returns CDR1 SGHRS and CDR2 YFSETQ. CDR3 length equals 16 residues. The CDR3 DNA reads TGCGCCAGCAGCTTGGGGCGGCCCTCCTCCTACAATGAGCAGTTCTTC. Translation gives CASSLGRPSSYNEQFF.

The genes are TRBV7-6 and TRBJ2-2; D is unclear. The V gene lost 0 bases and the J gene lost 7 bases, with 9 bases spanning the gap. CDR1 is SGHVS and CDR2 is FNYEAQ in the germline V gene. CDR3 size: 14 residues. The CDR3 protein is CASSLAGSGGELFF. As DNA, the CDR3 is TGTGCCAGCAGCTTAGCTGGCTCCGGCGGGGAGCTGTTTTTT.

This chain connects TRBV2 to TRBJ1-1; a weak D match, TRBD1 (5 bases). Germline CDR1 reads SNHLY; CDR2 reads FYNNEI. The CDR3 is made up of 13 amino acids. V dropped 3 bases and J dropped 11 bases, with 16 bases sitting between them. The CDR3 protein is CASSDQGGEWAFF. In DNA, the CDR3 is TGTGCCAGCAGTGATCAGGGTGGGGAATGGGCTTTCTTT.

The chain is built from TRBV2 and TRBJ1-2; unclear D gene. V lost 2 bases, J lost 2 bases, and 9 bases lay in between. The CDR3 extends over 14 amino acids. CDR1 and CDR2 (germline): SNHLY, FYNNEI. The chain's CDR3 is CASSELGINYGYTF. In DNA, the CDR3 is TGTGCCAGCAGTGAACTGGGGATAAACTATGGCTACACCTTC.

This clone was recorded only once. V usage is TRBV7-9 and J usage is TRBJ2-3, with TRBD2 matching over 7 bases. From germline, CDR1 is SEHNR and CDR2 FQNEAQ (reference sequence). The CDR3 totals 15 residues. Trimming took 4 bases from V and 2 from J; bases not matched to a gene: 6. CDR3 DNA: TGTGCCAGCAGCTCGACCCGGGACTACACAGATACGCAGTATTTT. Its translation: CASSSTRDYTDTQYF.

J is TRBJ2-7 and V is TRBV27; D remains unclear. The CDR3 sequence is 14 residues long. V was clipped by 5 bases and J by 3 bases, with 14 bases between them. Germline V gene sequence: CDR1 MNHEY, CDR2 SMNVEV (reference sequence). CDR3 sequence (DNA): TGTGCCAGCAGTGCGCAACAATTTCACTACGAGCAGTACTTC. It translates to CASSAQQFHYEQYF.

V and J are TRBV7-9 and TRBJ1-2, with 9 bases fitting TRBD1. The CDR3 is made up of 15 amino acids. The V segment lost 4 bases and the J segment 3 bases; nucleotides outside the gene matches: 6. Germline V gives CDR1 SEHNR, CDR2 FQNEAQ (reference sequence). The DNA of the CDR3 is TGTGCCAGCAGCTCACCTGGACAGGGGTACTATGGCTACACCTTC. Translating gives CASSSPGQGYYGYTF.

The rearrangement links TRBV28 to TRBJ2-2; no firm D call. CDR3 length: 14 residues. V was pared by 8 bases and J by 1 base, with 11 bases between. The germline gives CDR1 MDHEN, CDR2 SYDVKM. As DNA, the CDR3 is TGTGCCAGCTCCGTTCTGGTGAACACCGGGGAGCTGTTTTTT. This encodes CASSVLVNTGELFF.

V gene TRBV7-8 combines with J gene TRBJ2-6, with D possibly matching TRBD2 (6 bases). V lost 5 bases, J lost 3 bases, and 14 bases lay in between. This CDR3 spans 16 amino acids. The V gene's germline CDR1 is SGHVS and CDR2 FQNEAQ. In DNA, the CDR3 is TGTGCCAGCAGCGATTCTCGGGGAGGTGGGGCCAACGTCCTGACTTTC. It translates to CASSDSRGGGANVLTF.

This CDR3 reads CASSTTGEQYF. CDR3 in DNA: TGTGCCAGCAGTACTACAGGGGAGCAGTACTTC. The V gene is TRBV6-6, the J gene TRBJ2-7, with TRBD1 as a possible D gene (6 bases). The CDR3 extends over 11 amino acids. V gave up 5 bases and J gave up 7 bases, with 9 bases separating them. CDR1 is MNHNY and CDR2 is SVGAGI in the germline V gene (reference sequence).

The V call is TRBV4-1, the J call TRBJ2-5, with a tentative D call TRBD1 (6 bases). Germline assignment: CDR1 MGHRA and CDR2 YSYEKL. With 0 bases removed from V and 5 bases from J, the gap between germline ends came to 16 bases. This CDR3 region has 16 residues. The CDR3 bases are TGCGCCAGCAGCCAAGATTTCGCAGGGGAATTGGAGACCCAGTACTTC. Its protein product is CASSQDFAGELETQYF.

CDR3: CASSFATSGSTDTQYF. The CDR3 DNA is TGTGCCAGCAGTTTCGCGACTAGCGGGAGCACAGATACGCAGTATTTT. The chain employs TRBV28 and TRBJ2-3; 10 bases are shared with TRBD2. The CDR3 is 16 residues long. Unmatched junction bases numbered 3, after V lost 3 bases and J lost 0 bases. Germline V gene lookup returns CDR1 MDHEN and CDR2 SYDVKM.

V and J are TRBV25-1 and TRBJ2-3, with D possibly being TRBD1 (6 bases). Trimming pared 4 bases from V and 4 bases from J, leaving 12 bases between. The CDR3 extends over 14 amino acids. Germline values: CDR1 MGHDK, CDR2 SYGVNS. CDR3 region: CASSGGAGADTQYF. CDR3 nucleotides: TGTGCCAGCAGTGGCGGAGCAGGGGCAGATACGCAGTATTTT.

The CDR3 region is CASSVDGRSYEQYF. The CDR3, as DNA: TGTGCCAGCAGCGTAGACGGCCGCTCCTACGAGCAGTACTTC. The genes are TRBV9 and TRBJ2-7; D not certain. The CDR3 spans 14 residues. The germline CDR1 and CDR2 sequences are SGDLS and YYNGEE. The V and J ends lost 0 bases and 0 bases respectively, with 7 bases between them.

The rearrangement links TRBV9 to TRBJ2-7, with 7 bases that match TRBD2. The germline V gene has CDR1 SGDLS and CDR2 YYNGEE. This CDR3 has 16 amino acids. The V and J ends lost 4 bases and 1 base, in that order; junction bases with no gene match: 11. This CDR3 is CASSNKTSRVSYEQYF. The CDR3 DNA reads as TGTGCCAGCAGCAATAAGACTAGCAGGGTATCCTACGAGCAGTACTTC.

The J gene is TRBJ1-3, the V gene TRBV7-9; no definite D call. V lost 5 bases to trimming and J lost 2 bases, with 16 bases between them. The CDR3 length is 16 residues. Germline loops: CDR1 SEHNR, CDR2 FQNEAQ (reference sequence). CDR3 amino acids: CASSPPAVQAGNTIYF. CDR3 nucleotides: TGTGCCAGCAGCCCCCCCGCGGTTCAGGCTGGAAACACCATATATTTT.

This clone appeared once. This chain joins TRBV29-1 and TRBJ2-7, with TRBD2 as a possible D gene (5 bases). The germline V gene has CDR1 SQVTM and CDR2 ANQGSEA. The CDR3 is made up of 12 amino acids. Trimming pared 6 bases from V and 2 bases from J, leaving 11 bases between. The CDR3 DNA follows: TGCAGCGTACTAGTCGGCCCCTACGAGCAGTACTTC. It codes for CSVLVGPYEQYF.